This T cell receptor (beta chain) was documented in a study of CD8 T cells in ankylosing spondylitis. The junction had 6 bases not matched to a gene; V was cut back by 7 bases and J by 1 base. From germline, CDR1 is MDHEN and CDR2 SYDVKM. The CDR3 length is 15 residues. Study-level points and caveats: It was reported that disease-linked clones were significantly enriched in matched ankylosing spondylitis synovial fluid.

This clonotype was recorded many times. Its cognate antigen is unknown. One entry per CDR3 protein, called by TCRdb with MiXCR from the 5' RACE reads. The sample yields approximately 220,000 distinct CDR3 sequences, roughly 24% seen once. The material sequenced was blood, either unsorted or a sorted T cell fraction (not recorded which). This chain joins TRBV28 and TRBJ2-3, with TRBD1 identical over 9 bases. The clonotype was recovered from a male donor with ankylosing spondylitis or in good health (not recorded which). CDR3 protein: CASTNRDRGTDTQYF. As DNA, the CDR3 is TGTGCCAGCACTAACCGGGACAGGGGCACAGATACGCAGTATTTT.